This is a list of T cell receptor beta chains from one sample in a study of T cells during gluten challenge in celiac disease. TCRdb processed the single-cell sequencing reads anew with MiXCR; each CDR3 protein has one entry. Here the sample spans a few hundred distinct CDR3 sequences, roughly two fifths being singletons. The starting material was gluten-specific CD4+ T cells sorted from blood using tetramers, obtained at baseline or on day 6, 14 or 28 of gluten challenge (not recorded which). The receptors derive from a female donor with celiac disease. CDR3s leave out the opening cysteine and the closing phenylalanine or tryptophan. The D gene is left open where the match is weak.

V gene | D gene | CDR3 protein
TRBV29-1 | - | SVGFGESTDTQY
TRBV4-2 | TRBD2 | ASSQAGLGGNYNEQF
TRBV5-1 | - | ASSIGARDTEAF
TRBV3-1 | TRBD2 | ASSQQGTSGPYNEQF
TRBV5-6 | - | ASSLTVSLAEQY
TRBV29-1 | - | SARHGDGIQY
TRBV7-2 | - | ASSLSWENEQF
TRBV29-1 | TRBD1 | SVATGWETQY
TRBV19 | TRBD1 | ASSVRTGGAVQY
TRBV5-1 | TRBD2 | ASSLSGGAESGELF
TRBV5-4 | - | ASSLEIDRLAF
TRBV29-1 | - | SVALPADEKLF
TRBV14 | TRBD2 | ASSMIAGGKLF
TRBV18 | - | ASSPGLSTDTQY
TRBV4-1 | - | ASSPWGGGADTGELF
TRBV3-1 | TRBD1 | ASSYYRGNEQF
TRBV2 | - | VSNREGGGKAF
TRBV5-1 | - | ATTLAGDTQY
TRBV20-1 | - | SGGGSRQSNYGYT
TRBV29-1 | - | SVGGGGTGELF
TRBV24-1 | - | ATSRTPPVIRRAEAF
TRBV29-1 | TRBD1 | SVGTGWDQPQH
TRBV29-1 | TRBD1 | SARQGDGIQY
TRBV2 | - | ASSEYGGEQF
TRBV30 | TRBD2 | AWSGTSARGEQF
TRBV7-2 | - | ASRTRGTASYEQY
TRBV6-1 | TRBD2 | ASSRTSGSPYNEQF
TRBV5-1 | TRBD1 | ASSLLAAATGERTYEQY
TRBV15 | - | ATSRGTGMTEAF